This TCR beta chain was sequenced for a study of T cells expressing NK-cell markers. The CDR3 runs 13 residues. Germline assignment: CDR1 MDHEN and CDR2 SYDVKM. From the 5' RACE reads, TCRdb lists one entry per CDR3 protein and no DNA. The sample holds some 120,000 distinct CDR3 sequences. The chain employs TRBV28 and TRBJ1-2; the TRBD1 assignment by TCRdb is unverifiable without DNA. Specimen: blood T cells: a sorted CD56 or NKG2C T cell subset, CD4+ or CD8+ T cells, or bulk PBMC T cells (not recorded which). The TCR originated in a woman between 18 and 70 years old in good health. The CDR3 here is CASSPTGEYGYTF.